These 25 T cell receptor beta chains were all obtained from the same sample, sequenced in a study of OX40 agonist ivuxolimab in advanced cancers. Using immunoSEQ multiplex PCR, the repertoire was profiled, and TCRdb retains in-frame clones only, with some absent. Of 80,000 or so clones in the sample, around nine tenths were seen once. This sample comprised CD4+ or CD8+ T cells sorted from blood, obtained in a trial of the OX40 agonist ivuxolimab. The receptors originated from an adult with an advanced solid tumor such as melanoma, head and neck, liver or kidney cancer.

Note on this clone: Other nucleotide sequences in the sample specify the same CDR3. The rearrangement joins TRBV5-1 to TRBJ2-5; 7 bases map to TRBD2. The CDR3 contains 15 residues. With 4 bases clipped from V and 1 base from J, the junction kept 7 bases outside the gene matches. Germline lookup yields CDR1 SGHRS and CDR2 YFSETQ. CDR3 protein: CASSLGLAVQETQYF. Here the CDR3 DNA reads TGCGCCAGCAGCCTAGGGCTAGCGGTCCAAGAGACCCAGTACTTC. The whole variable domain, filled in from reference TRBV5-1 and TRBJ2-5, reads KAGVTQTPRYLIKTRGQQVTLSCSPISGHRSVSWYQQTPGQGLQFLFEYFSETQRNKGNFPGRFSGRQFSNSRSEMNVSTLELGDSALYLCASSLGLAVQETQYFGPGTRLLVL.

The chain uses TRBV5-4 and TRBJ2-2; TRBD2 matches 8 bases. The CDR3 extends over 18 amino acids. Germline CDR1 and CDR2: SGHNT and YYREEE (reference sequence). Losses at the gene ends were 4 bases for V and 3 bases for J; bases not matched to a gene: 14. CDR3 nucleotides: TGTGCCAGCAGCCGCGGGGTAGCGGGGCGCGTGGACACCGGGGAGCTGTTTTTT. Translating it yields CASSRGVAGRVDTGELFF.

The chain joins TRBV19 to TRBJ1-5, with D perhaps matching TRBD1 (6 bases). Germline CDR1 LNHDA, CDR2 SQIVND (reference sequence). The CDR3 is 14 residues long. V was cut by 7 bases and J by 6 bases, with 16 bases left in between. The DNA of the CDR3 is TGTGCCAGTACCGATTACAGGGTAGCTCAGCCCCAGCATTTT. This gives the protein CASTDYRVAQPQHF.

The chain carries TRBV6-1 and TRBJ1-2; D is undetermined. V dropped 1 base and J dropped 5 bases, with 8 bases sitting between them. The CDR3 is 13 residues long. The germline gives CDR1 MNHNS, CDR2 SASEGT. CDR3 DNA sequence: TGTGCCAGCAGTGAAGGGAGGATATATGGCTACACCTTC. Residues: CASSEGRIYGYTF.

The rearrangement joins TRBV4-1 to TRBJ2-5; TRBD2 aligns across 7 bases. The CDR3 spans 15 residues. The J segment lost 2 bases and the V segment lost 6 bases, leaving 9 bases of the junction unmatched. Germline loops: CDR1 MGHRA, CDR2 YSYEKL. The CDR3 region has the DNA TGCGCCAGCAGTTTTGGGGGGGGTTGGCAAGAGACCCAGTACTTC. Its protein is CASSFGGGWQETQYF.

The genes are TRBV29-1 and TRBJ2-3; D possibly uses TRBD1 or TRBD2 (5 bases each). In germline, CDR1 is SQVTM, CDR2 ANQGSEA. This CDR3 contains 12 residues. Trimming took 4 bases from V and 3 from J, leaving 8 bases between them. This CDR3 is CSVVGETDTQYF. Here the CDR3 DNA reads TGCAGCGTTGTGGGGGAGACAGATACGCAGTATTTT.

V gene TRBV6-5 combines with J gene TRBJ2-7; perhaps TRBD2 as D (5 bases). Germline-derived CDR1 and CDR2 are MNHEY and SVGAGI. There are 14 residues in the CDR3. V gave up 6 bases and J gave up 0 bases, with 12 bases separating them. CDR3 region: CASRPTGSSYEQYF. In DNA, the CDR3 is TGTGCCAGCAGGCCGACGGGGAGCTCCTACGAGCAGTACTTC.

The count of this clone is one. CDR3 in DNA: TGTGCCAGCAGCTCCACCACAGATACGCAGTATTTT. It encodes CASSSTTDTQYF. The chain uses TRBV7-9 and TRBJ2-3; D is ambiguous. Germline CDR1 SEHNR, CDR2 FQNEAQ (reference sequence). This CDR3 is built from 12 residues. Trimming cost V 4 bases and J 2 bases, with 4 bases left between them.

The chain carries TRBV19 and TRBJ1-1; a possible D gene is TRBD1 (5 bases). Germline V gene lookup returns CDR1 LNHDA and CDR2 SQIVND (reference sequence). V was shortened by 5 bases and J by 0 bases, with 10 bases between the two germline ends. This CDR3 contains 14 residues. As DNA, the CDR3 is TGTGCCAGTAGTTTGGGACGGATGAACACTGAAGCTTTCTTT. Its protein is CASSLGRMNTEAFF.

This chain links TRBV6-5 with TRBJ1-1; D is unclear. Deletions cut 3 bases from V and 1 base from J, with 9 bases between. Germline values: CDR1 MNHEY, CDR2 SVGAGI. The CDR3 is made up of 14 amino acids. CDR3 in amino acids: CASSYGGWNTEAFF. The CDR3 region has the DNA TGTGCCAGCAGTTATGGAGGGTGGAACACTGAAGCTTTCTTT.

This chain uses TRBV6-5 with TRBJ1-6; 7 nucleotides match TRBD1. Germline CDR1 is MNHEY and CDR2 is SVGAGI. Trimming cost V 5 bases and J 7 bases; bases outside gene matches: 8. This CDR3 comprises 15 residues. The CDR3 coding sequence is TGTGCCAGCAGTGCCCGACAGGGAGCGAATTCACCCCTCCACTTT. It translates to CASSARQGANSPLHF.

This clone was counted once. V usage is TRBV7-3 and J usage is TRBJ2-7; 8 positions match TRBD1. Germline V gene data show CDR1 as SGHTA and CDR2 as FQGTGA. This CDR3 contains 15 residues. J was trimmed by 4 bases and V by 5 bases; bases with no gene match: 10. The CDR3 reads CASSPSGDRQYEQYF. The CDR3 DNA follows: TGTGCCAGCAGCCCCAGTGGGGACAGGCAGTACGAGCAGTACTTC.

The gene calls are TRBV11-3 and TRBJ2-7; D not resolved. The V and J ends lost 6 bases and 0 bases respectively, with 9 bases between them. Germline assignment: CDR1 SGHNT and CDR2 YENEEA. This CDR3 has 13 residues. As DNA, the CDR3 is TGTGCCAGCAGAGGACCGAACTCCTACGAGCAGTACTTC. It translates to CASRGPNSYEQYF.

Only one count was recorded for this clone. The J gene is TRBJ2-1, the V gene TRBV5-1; no firm D call. With 0 bases removed from V and 8 bases from J, the gap between germline ends came to 6 bases. Germline CDR1 reads SGHRS; CDR2 reads YFSETQ. CDR3 length: 12 amino acids. CDR3 protein: CASSLVGDEQFF. CDR3 coding DNA: TGCGCCAGCAGCTTGGTTGGGGATGAGCAGTTCTTC.

V usage is TRBV7-8 and J usage is TRBJ1-2; D is possibly TRBD1 (6 bases). The V gene's germline CDR1 is SGHVS and CDR2 FQNEAQ. This CDR3 is 15 amino acids long. V was pared by 8 bases and J by 5 bases, with 21 bases between. DNA of the CDR3: TGTGCCAGCGGATTTGCGGGACAAGGGTTTTATGGCTACACCTTC. Translated, it gives CASGFAGQGFYGYTF.

The chain is built from TRBV19 and TRBJ2-5, with 8 bases fitting TRBD2. CDR3 length: 10 residues. Germline V CDR1 and CDR2: LNHDA, SQIVND (reference sequence). V shed 11 bases and J 4 bases; nucleotides not matched to a gene: 0. The CDR3 bases are TGTGCCGCGGGGGGAGAGACCCAGTACTTC. Translating it yields CAAGGETQYF.

The chain joins TRBV18 to TRBJ2-7; 9 bases are shared with TRBD1. The CDR3 is 14 residues long. CDR1 and CDR2 (germline): KGHSH, LQKENI. The J segment lost 6 bases and the V segment lost 3 bases, leaving 6 bases of the junction unmatched. CDR3 amino acids: CASSPGQGSREQYF. DNA for the CDR3: TGTGCCAGCTCACCGGGACAGGGTAGTCGCGAGCAGTACTTC. Full variable domain (remainder filled in from reference TRBV18 and TRBJ2-7): NAGVMQNPRHLVRRRGQEARLRCSPMKGHSHVYWYRQLPEEGLKFMVYLQKENIIDESGMPKERFSAEFPKEGPSILRIQQVVRGDSAAYFCASSPGQGSREQYFGPGTRLTVT.

The chain has TRBV30 and TRBJ1-5; D remains unclear. V lost 2 bases to trimming and J lost 0 bases, with 11 bases between them. This CDR3 is built from 15 residues. CDR1 and CDR2 from the germline V gene are GTSNPN and SVGIG (reference sequence). The CDR3 DNA is TGTGCCTGGAGTCTTCCGGGCTATAGCAATCAGCCCCAGCATTTT. Encoded protein: CAWSLPGYSNQPQHF. The whole variable domain, filled in from reference TRBV30 and TRBJ1-5, reads SQTIHQWPATLVQPVGSPLSLECTVEGTSNPNLYWYRQAAGRGLQLLFYSVGIGQISSEVPQNLSASRPQDRQFILSSKKLLLSDSGFYLCAWSLPGYSNQPQHFGDGTRLSIL.

In nucleotides, the CDR3 is TGTGCCAGCACAGCGCCCTCGAACACCGGGGAGCTGTTTTTT. Translated: CASTAPSNTGELFF. V gene TRBV2 combines with J gene TRBJ2-2; no clear D gene. The CDR3 is 14 residues long. Trimming left V 7 bases short and J 0 bases short, with 9 bases between. CDR1 is SNHLY and CDR2 is FYNNEI in the germline V gene.

The chain is built from TRBV7-9 and TRBJ1-5; 7 positions agree with TRBD1. The CDR3 runs 15 residues. Unmatched junction bases numbered 5, after V lost 1 base and J lost 5 bases. From germline, CDR1 is SEHNR and CDR2 FQNEAQ (reference sequence). Here the CDR3 reads CASSLDGTEHQPQHF. The CDR3 coding sequence is TGTGCCAGCAGCTTAGACGGGACAGAGCATCAGCCCCAGCATTTT. The variable domain in full, completed from reference TRBV7-9 and TRBJ1-5, reads DTGVSQNPRHKITKRGQNVTFRCDPISEHNRLYWYRQTLGQGPEFLTYFQNEAQLEKSRLLSDRFSAERPKGSFSTLEIQRTEQGDSAMYLCASSLDGTEHQPQHFGDGTRLSIL.

CDR3 amino acids: CASSKNSQETQYF. The CDR3 region has the DNA TGTGCCAGCAGCAAGAATTCACAAGAGACCCAGTACTTC. This rearrangement joins TRBV9 to TRBJ2-5; D call uncertain. Germline V gives CDR1 SGDLS, CDR2 YYNGEE. The CDR3 runs 13 residues. Between the trimmed V and J ends, which lost 4 bases and 2 bases, there was a span of 9 bases.

The chain couples TRBV9 to TRBJ2-1; no reliable D call. Germline CDR1 SGDLS, CDR2 YYNGEE. Trimming removed 0 bases from V and 1 base from J, with 8 bases in between. This CDR3 region has 15 residues. The CDR3 coding sequence is TGTGCCAGCAGCGTAGTAGCAGAGTCCTACAATGAGCAGTTCTTC. It specifies CASSVVAESYNEQFF.

The V gene is TRBV5-5, the J gene TRBJ2-1; 10 bases are shared with TRBD2. The V and J ends lost 0 bases and 8 bases, in that order; junction bases with no gene match: 11. The CDR3 is 17 amino acids. The germline gives CDR1 SGHKS, CDR2 YYEKEE (reference sequence). The CDR3 DNA reads TGTGCCAGCAGCTTGGCCCGGCAGCGGGGGGGCCTGGATGAGCAGTTCTTC. This gives the protein CASSLARQRGGLDEQFF.

This chain joins TRBV27 and TRBJ1-5, with D perhaps TRBD1 (5 bases). This CDR3 is 14 amino acids long. Trimming stripped 8 bases from V and 0 bases from J, with 11 bases between. Germline-derived CDR1 and CDR2 are MNHEY and SMNVEV (reference sequence). CDR3 loop: CASSPGISNQPQHF. CDR3 nucleotide sequence: TGTGCCAGCTCCCCAGGGATTAGCAATCAGCCCCAGCATTTT.

The V gene is TRBV5-1, the J gene TRBJ2-1; TRBD2 matches 14 bases. Germline CDR1 is SGHRS and CDR2 is YFSETQ. This CDR3 is built from 17 residues. Unmatched junction bases numbered 11, after V lost 4 bases and J lost 8 bases. The CDR3 region has the DNA TGCGCCAGCAGCGCGGGACTAGCGGGAGTCCCGGGCGATGAGCAGTTCTTC. The encoded protein is CASSAGLAGVPGDEQFF.